The 27 T cell receptor beta chains in this list originate from one sample, sequenced in a study of CD8 T cells in ankylosing spondylitis. TCRdb recomputed calls from the 5' RACE reads with MiXCR, one row per CDR3 protein. The sample comprises 200,000 to 250,000 distinct CDR3 sequences, roughly 8% of which are singletons, and around 4.4% rests with the top ten. The sequenced material came from blood, either unsorted or a sorted T cell fraction (not recorded which). The receptor source for this set is a female donor with ankylosing spondylitis or in good health (not recorded which).

As regards this clonotype: A much larger clone is a single base away; this may be a read error. This chain connects TRBV19 to TRBJ2-1; D not resolved. Germline-derived CDR1 and CDR2 are LNHDA and SQIVND (reference sequence). The CDR3 loop spans 14 amino acids. V lost 6 bases to trimming and J lost 5 bases, with 14 bases between them. The CDR3 region is CASSRVGLNNEQFF. DNA for the CDR3: TGTGCCAGTAGCAGAGTCGGGCTCAACAATGAGCAGTTCTTC.

This clonotype showed up many times. The chain employs TRBV30 and TRBJ2-1; 11 nucleotides line up with TRBD1. In germline, CDR1 is GTSNPN, CDR2 SVGIG (reference sequence). The CDR3 has 16 residues. Trimming at V came to 4 bases and at J to 6 bases, leaving 11 bases not matched to a gene. This CDR3 is CAWTPSGTGGINEQFF. CDR3 sequence (DNA): TGTGCCTGGACCCCTTCCGGGACAGGGGGAATCAATGAGCAGTTCTTC.

In this sample, this clonotype turned up many times. The J gene is TRBJ2-7, the V gene TRBV7-9; D unclear. V lost 8 bases and J 2 bases, leaving 13 bases between the germline ends. CDR1 is SEHNR, CDR2 FQNEAQ, per germline (reference sequence). The CDR3 contains 13 residues. CDR3 in amino acids: CASGKLGTYEQYF. The CDR3 nucleotides read TGTGCCAGCGGAAAATTGGGCACCTACGAGCAGTACTTC.

This clonotype was picked up many times. The V call is TRBV27, the J call TRBJ2-4; the match to TRBD1 covers 8 bases. The ends lost 2 bases at V and 0 bases at J; junction bases unmatched: 3. Germline loops: CDR1 MNHEY, CDR2 SMNVEV (reference sequence). This CDR3 has 16 amino acids. The CDR3 nucleotides are TGTGCCAGCAGTTTACGGACAGGGATAGCCAAAAACATTCAGTACTTC. Encoded protein: CASSLRTGIAKNIQYF.

Concerning this clonotype: A much larger clone is a single base away; this may be a read error. The chain employs TRBV12-3 or TRBV12-4 and TRBJ2-7, with TRBD2 identical over 11 bases. This CDR3 has 15 amino acids. V trimming: 5 bases; J trimming: 2 bases; junction bases outside the gene matches: 5. CDR3 amino acids: CASSLTSGTTYEQYF. The DNA of the CDR3 is TGTGCCAGCAGTCTGACTAGCGGGACAACCTACGAGCAGTACTTC.

Ten or more counts support this clonotype. The chain uses TRBV12-3 or TRBV12-4 and TRBJ2-1, with 8 positions matching TRBD2. The length of the CDR3 is 17 residues. J lost 8 bases, V lost 5 bases, and 17 bases had no gene match. CDR3 nucleotide sequence: TGTGCCAGCAGTACCGGTCTAACTAGCGGAGGTGGGGATGAGCAGTTCTTC. This gives the protein CASSTGLTSGGGDEQFF.

This rearrangement joins TRBV7-2 to TRBJ1-1; D perhaps matches TRBD1 (5 bases). Looked up from germline, CDR1 is SGHTA and CDR2 is FQGNSA. This CDR3 contains 13 residues. V gave up 8 bases and J gave up 2 bases, with 12 bases separating them. The CDR3 DNA reads TGTGCCAGCCGATTTCAGGGTAACACTGAAGCTTTCTTT. It translates to CASRFQGNTEAFF. Full variable domain (remainder filled in from reference TRBV7-2 and TRBJ1-1): GAGVSQSPSNKVTEKGKDVELRCDPISGHTALYWYRQSLGQGLEFLIYFQGNSAPDKSGLPSDRFSAERTGGSVSTLTIQRTQQEDSAVYLCASRFQGNTEAFFGQGTRLTVV.

This clonotype showed up many times. The chain couples TRBV12-3 or TRBV12-4 to TRBJ2-3, with D possibly being TRBD1 (5 bases). This CDR3 region has 15 residues. V was trimmed by 4 bases and J by 1 base, leaving 12 bases between them. The CDR3 DNA reads TGTGCCAGCAGTTCCCGACAAGGGGGCACAGATACGCAGTATTTT. Its translation: CASSSRQGGTDTQYF.

This clonotype was detected many times. The chain combines TRBV15 with TRBJ2-7; TRBD1 aligns across 7 bases. Germline CDR1 LNHNV, CDR2 YYDKDF (reference sequence). There are 15 residues in the CDR3. V was pared by 2 bases and J by 1 base, with 5 bases of the junction left unmatched. This chain's CDR3 is CATSRQNRGSYEQYF. Here the CDR3 DNA reads TGTGCCACCAGCAGACAAAACAGGGGTTCCTACGAGCAGTACTTC.

This clonotype was detected ten times or more. The V gene is TRBV29-1, the J gene TRBJ2-5; a weak D match, TRBD2 (6 bases). With 7 bases removed from V and 4 bases from J, the gap between germline ends came to 16 bases. Germline assignment: CDR1 SQVTM and CDR2 ANQGSEA. The CDR3 consists of 13 residues. The chain's CDR3 is CSALEMGGETQYF. In DNA form, the CDR3 reads TGCAGCGCACTAGAAATGGGAGGAGAGACCCAGTACTTC.

This clonotype was detected many times. V is TRBV6-1 and J is TRBJ2-7; 7 bases line up with TRBD1. V lost 6 bases to trimming and J lost 0 bases; unmatched junction nucleotides: 8. Looked up from germline, CDR1 is MNHNS and CDR2 is SASEGT. This CDR3 has 15 amino acids. This CDR3 reads CASSRQGRSSYEQYF. DNA of the CDR3: TGTGCCAGCAGCAGACAGGGAAGGAGCTCCTACGAGCAGTACTTC.

This clonotype was recorded at least ten times. The J gene is TRBJ1-1, the V gene TRBV20-1, with TRBD1 identical over 9 bases. Germline V gene sequence: CDR1 DFQATT, CDR2 SNEGSKA (reference sequence). The CDR3 spans 14 residues. The V and J ends lost 2 bases and 5 bases, in that order; junction bases with no gene match: 6. The CDR3 sequence is CSARKQGAITEAFF. The CDR3 DNA follows: TGCAGTGCTAGAAAACAGGGGGCGATAACTGAAGCTTTCTTT.

This clonotype was counted at least ten times. The junction and the germline gene differ at one end; a read error may be behind it. The chain is built from TRBV3-1 and TRBJ2-7, with 8 bases that match TRBD2. Germline CDR1 and CDR2: LGHDT and YNNKEL (reference sequence). This CDR3 is 15 amino acids long. CDR3 amino acids: CASSEESGGHVEQYF. CDR3 DNA: TGTGCCAGCAGCGAAGAAAGCGGGGGCCATGTCGAGCAGTACTTC.

This clonotype has more than one count but fewer than ten. This rearrangement joins TRBV7-2 to TRBJ2-7; D gene unclear. This CDR3 is 13 amino acids long. Germline V lookup: CDR1 SGHTA, CDR2 FQGNSA. Trimming cost V 3 bases and J 3 bases, with 9 bases left between them. The DNA for the CDR3 is TGTGCCAGCAGCTTGAAAGGCTACTACGAGCAGTACTTC. Protein sequence: CASSLKGYYEQYF.

This clonotype was picked up many times. The V gene is TRBV20-1, the J gene TRBJ2-3; 7 positions match TRBD2. The germline V gene has CDR1 DFQATT and CDR2 SNEGSKA (reference sequence). This CDR3 spans 16 amino acids. V gave up 6 bases and J gave up 3 bases; unmatched junction bases: 15. The CDR3 DNA sequence: TGCAGTGCAGCGATAGGGAGGGCGAGGAAGACAGATACGCAGTATTTT. Translation: CSAAIGRARKTDTQYF.

This clonotype was observed many times. The rearrangement links TRBV29-1 to TRBJ1-1; 7 bases map to TRBD1. The V gene end was trimmed by 4 bases and the J gene end by 2 bases; junction bases not matched to a gene: 4. The CDR3 totals 13 residues. From germline, CDR1 is SQVTM and CDR2 ANQGSEA. Written as DNA, the CDR3 is TGCAGCGTTGCAGACAGGGTTAACACTGAAGCTTTCTTT. This gives the protein CSVADRVNTEAFF. The full variable domain, rest sourced from reference TRBV29-1 and TRBJ1-1, is SAVISQKPSRDICQRGTSLTIQCQVDSQVTMMFWYRQQPGQSLTLIATANQGSEATYESGFVIDKFPISRPNLTFSTLTVSNMSPEDSSIYLCSVADRVNTEAFFGQGTRLTVV.

This clonotype occurred a few times. The gene calls are TRBV10-3 and TRBJ1-1; 11 bases are shared with TRBD1. The V and J ends lost 0 bases and 7 bases, in that order; junction bases with no gene match: 4. The CDR3 contains 15 residues. Germline CDR1 reads ENHRY; CDR2 reads SYGVKD. The CDR3 bases are TGTGCCATCAGTGAGTCGGGACAGGGGGTTGGTGAAGCTTTCTTT. It encodes CAISESGQGVGEAFF.

Ten or more counts support this clonotype. The J gene is TRBJ1-2, the V gene TRBV20-1; TRBD1 agrees at 8 bases. CDR3 length: 12 amino acids. The V and J ends lost 5 bases and 8 bases, in that order; junction bases with no gene match: 7. The V gene's germline CDR1 is DFQATT and CDR2 SNEGSKA (reference sequence). CDR3 protein: CSAPRTGPGYTF. The CDR3 bases are TGCAGTGCTCCTCGGACAGGGCCCGGCTACACCTTC.

The sample holds many counts of this clonotype. The chain uses TRBV6-5 and TRBJ1-4; 7 bases fit TRBD1. This CDR3 comprises 16 residues. The germline V gene has CDR1 MNHEY and CDR2 SVGAGI. V lost 4 bases, J lost 0 bases, and 5 bases stayed unmatched. CDR3: CASSWDRTATNEKLFF. CDR3 nucleotide sequence: TGTGCCAGCAGTTGGGACAGAACAGCAACTAATGAAAAACTGTTTTTT.

Turning to this clonotype: This may be a read error, as it is one base from a much larger clone. The rearrangement uses TRBV6-5 and TRBJ2-1, with TRBD2 as a possible D gene (6 bases). Per germline, CDR1 MNHEY and CDR2 SVGAGI. V shed 2 bases and J shed 4 bases, with 12 bases lying between them. The CDR3 spans 15 residues. Here the CDR3 reads CASSYASSAYNEQFF. The CDR3 nucleotides are TGTGCCAGCAGTTACGCGTCTAGCGCGTACAATGAGCAGTTCTTC.

This clonotype showed up many times. This chain joins TRBV29-1 and TRBJ1-4, with TRBD1 as a possible D gene (5 bases). The length of the CDR3 is 14 residues. V gave up 4 bases and J gave up 0 bases, with 9 bases separating them. The germline V gene encodes CDR1 SQVTM and CDR2 ANQGSEA. The CDR3 reads CSVAVRATNEKLFF. The CDR3 DNA sequence: TGCAGCGTTGCAGTCAGGGCAACTAATGAAAAACTGTTTTTT. The full variable domain, rest sourced from reference TRBV29-1 and TRBJ1-4, is SAVISQKPSRDICQRGTSLTIQCQVDSQVTMMFWYRQQPGQSLTLIATANQGSEATYESGFVIDKFPISRPNLTFSTLTVSNMSPEDSSIYLCSVAVRATNEKLFFGSGTQLSVL.

This clonotype was detected only a few times. This rearrangement joins TRBV7-2 to TRBJ1-2; D is possibly TRBD1 (5 bases). V was clipped by 5 bases and J by 1 base, with 11 bases between them. Germline CDR1 reads SGHTA; CDR2 reads FQGNSA. The length of the CDR3 is 14 residues. This CDR3 is CASSLRDVNYGYTF. Written as DNA, the CDR3 is TGTGCCAGCAGCCTCCGGGACGTTAACTATGGCTACACCTTC.

The chain carries TRBV7-2 and TRBJ2-1, with D perhaps being TRBD1 or TRBD2 (5 bases each). Germline CDR1 is SGHTA and CDR2 is FQGNSA. Between the trimmed V and J ends, which lost 5 bases and 10 bases, there was a span of 15 bases. The CDR3 has 13 amino acids. CDR3: CASSPRDGREQFF. The CDR3 DNA follows: TGTGCCAGCAGCCCCCGGGACGGCAGGGAGCAGTTCTTC. The whole variable domain, remainder taken from reference TRBV7-2 and TRBJ2-1, is GAGVSQSPSNKVTEKGKDVELRCDPISGHTALYWYRQSLGQGLEFLIYFQGNSAPDKSGLPSDRFSAERTGGSVSTLTIQRTQQEDSAVYLCASSPRDGREQFFGPGTRLTVL.

This clonotype was recorded many times. The chain is built from TRBV6-1 and TRBJ2-4; no firm D call. The CDR3 totals 13 residues. V was pared by 1 base and J by 8 bases, with 9 bases between. The V gene's germline CDR1 is MNHNS and CDR2 SASEGT. The CDR3 DNA sequence: TGTGCCAGCAGTGAAGAAGGCTCTGACATTCAGTACTTC. The encoded protein is CASSEEGSDIQYF.

This clonotype has ten or more counts. This chain uses TRBV25-1 with TRBJ1-1; 8 bases are shared with TRBD1. V was pared by 6 bases and J by 3 bases, with 6 bases of the junction left unmatched. This CDR3 comprises 14 residues. Germline V gene data show CDR1 as MGHDK and CDR2 as SYGVNS. CDR3 coding DNA: TGTGCCAGCAGAGAGACAGGGGAATACACTGAAGCTTTCTTT. This codes for CASRETGEYTEAFF.

This clonotype was recorded many times. The junction differs from germline at one of its ends, possibly a read error. Here the CDR3 DNA reads TGCACCAGCAGCCAAGATTTCGACAGGGAGGGAAATTCACCCCTCCACTTT. Translating it yields CTSSQDFDREGNSPLHF. The gene calls are TRBV4-3 and TRBJ1-6, with 7 bases identical to TRBD1. Germline values: CDR1 LGHNA, CDR2 YSLEER. This CDR3 has 17 amino acids.

This clonotype was picked up many times. The CDR3 DNA sequence: TGTGCCAGCAGCCGGACTAGCATCGATGAGCAGTTCTTC. It specifies CASSRTSIDEQFF. This rearrangement joins TRBV5-4 to TRBJ2-1; 8 bases line up with TRBD2. V was pared by 4 bases and J by 8 bases, with 5 bases of the junction left unmatched. CDR3 length: 13 amino acids. Germline CDR1 and CDR2: SGHNT and YYREEE (reference sequence). The whole variable domain, filled in from reference TRBV5-4 and TRBJ2-1, reads ETGVTQSPTHLIKTRGQQVTLRCSSQSGHNTVSWYQQALGQGPQFIFQYYREEENGRGNFPPRFSGLQFPNYSSELNVNALELDDSALYLCASSRTSIDEQFFGPGTRLTVL.